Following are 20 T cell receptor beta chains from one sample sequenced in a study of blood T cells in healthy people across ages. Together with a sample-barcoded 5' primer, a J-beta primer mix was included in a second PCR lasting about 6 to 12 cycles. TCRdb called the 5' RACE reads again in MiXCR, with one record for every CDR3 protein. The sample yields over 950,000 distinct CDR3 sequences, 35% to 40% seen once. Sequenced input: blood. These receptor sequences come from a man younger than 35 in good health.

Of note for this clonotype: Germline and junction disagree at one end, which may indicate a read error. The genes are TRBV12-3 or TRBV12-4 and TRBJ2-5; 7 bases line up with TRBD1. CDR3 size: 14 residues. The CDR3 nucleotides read TGTGTCAGCAGTGCCGGGACAGTCCAAGAGACCCAGTACTTC. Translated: CVSSAGTVQETQYF.

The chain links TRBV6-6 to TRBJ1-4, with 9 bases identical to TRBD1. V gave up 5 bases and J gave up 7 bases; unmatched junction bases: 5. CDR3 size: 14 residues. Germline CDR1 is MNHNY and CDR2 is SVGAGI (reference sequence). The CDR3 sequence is CASSRTGEVEKLFF. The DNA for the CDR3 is TGTGCCAGCAGTCGGACAGGGGAGGTTGAAAAACTGTTTTTT.

The CDR3 protein is CASNLEYQETQYF. The CDR3 DNA follows: TGTGCCAGCAATCTTGAGTACCAAGAGACCCAGTACTTC. V and J are TRBV2 and TRBJ2-5; D is ambiguous. The CDR3 runs 13 residues. The V end was cut by 7 bases, the J end by 0 bases, with 9 bases between. CDR1 and CDR2 (germline): SNHLY, FYNNEI.

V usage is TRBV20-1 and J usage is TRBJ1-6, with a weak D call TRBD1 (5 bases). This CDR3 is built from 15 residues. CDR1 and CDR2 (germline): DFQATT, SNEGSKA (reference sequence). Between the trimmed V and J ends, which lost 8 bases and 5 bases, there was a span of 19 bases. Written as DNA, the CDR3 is TGCAGTACACCTAAGGAGGGAGGGGATAATTCACCCCTCCACTTT. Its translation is CSTPKEGGDNSPLHF.

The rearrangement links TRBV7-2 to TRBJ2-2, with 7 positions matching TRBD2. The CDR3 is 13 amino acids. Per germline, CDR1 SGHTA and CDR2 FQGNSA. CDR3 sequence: CASREGHTGELFF. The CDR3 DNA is TGTGCTTCAAGGGAGGGCCACACCGGGGAGCTGTTTTTT. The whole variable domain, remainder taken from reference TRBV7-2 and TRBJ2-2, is GAGVSQSPSNKVTEKGKDVELRCDPISGHTALYWYRQSLGQGLEFLIYFQGNSAPDKSGLPSDRFSAERTGGSVSTLTIQRTQQEDSAVYLCASREGHTGELFFGEGSRLTVL.

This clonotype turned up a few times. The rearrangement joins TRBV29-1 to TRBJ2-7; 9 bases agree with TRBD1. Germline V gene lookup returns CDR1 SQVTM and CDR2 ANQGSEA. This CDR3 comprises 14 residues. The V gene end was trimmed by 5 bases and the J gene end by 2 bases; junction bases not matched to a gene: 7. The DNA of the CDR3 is TGCAGCGTTCCTTCAGACAGGGGGGCCTACGAGCAGTACTTC. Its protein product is CSVPSDRGAYEQYF.

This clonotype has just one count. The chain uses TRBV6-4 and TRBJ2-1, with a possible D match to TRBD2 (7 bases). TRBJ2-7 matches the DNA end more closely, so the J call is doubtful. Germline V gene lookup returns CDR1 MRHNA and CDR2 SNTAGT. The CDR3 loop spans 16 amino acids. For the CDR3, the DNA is TGTGCCAGCAGTGACTCGGTGGGGGGGGGGCACAATGAGCAGTACTTC. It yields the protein CASSDSVGGGHNEQYF.

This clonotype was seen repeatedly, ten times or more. DNA of the CDR3: TGCAGCGTTGCGGGACGGCAGAACACTGAAGCTTTCTTT. This codes for CSVAGRQNTEAFF. The genes are TRBV29-1 and TRBJ1-1; D perhaps matches TRBD1 (5 bases). The CDR3 totals 13 residues. V lost 4 bases and J lost 1, with 10 bases in between. Germline assignment: CDR1 SQVTM and CDR2 ANQGSEA.

The CDR3 sequence is CASSLDPSGVNEQFF. The CDR3 DNA reads as TGTGCCAGCAGCTTGGATCCGAGCGGAGTTAATGAGCAGTTCTTC. V gene TRBV5-5 combines with J gene TRBJ2-1; the D gene is possibly TRBD2 (5 bases). CDR3 length equals 15 residues. Germline CDR1 SGHKS, CDR2 YYEKEE (reference sequence). Trimming stripped 0 bases from V and 7 bases from J, with 14 bases between.

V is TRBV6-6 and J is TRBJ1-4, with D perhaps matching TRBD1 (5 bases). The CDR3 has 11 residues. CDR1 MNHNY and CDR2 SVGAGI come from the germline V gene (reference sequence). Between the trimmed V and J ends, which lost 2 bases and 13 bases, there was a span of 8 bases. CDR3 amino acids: CASSYRGTLFF. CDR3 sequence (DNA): TGTGCCAGCAGTTACAGAGGGACACTGTTTTTT.

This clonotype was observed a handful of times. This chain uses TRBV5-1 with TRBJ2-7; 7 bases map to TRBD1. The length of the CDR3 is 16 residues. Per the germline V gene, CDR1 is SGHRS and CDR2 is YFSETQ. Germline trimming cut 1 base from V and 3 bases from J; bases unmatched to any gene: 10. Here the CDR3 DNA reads TGCGCCAGCAGCTTGTTCGACAGGGAGAAGAGCTACGAGCAGTACTTC. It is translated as CASSLFDREKSYEQYF.

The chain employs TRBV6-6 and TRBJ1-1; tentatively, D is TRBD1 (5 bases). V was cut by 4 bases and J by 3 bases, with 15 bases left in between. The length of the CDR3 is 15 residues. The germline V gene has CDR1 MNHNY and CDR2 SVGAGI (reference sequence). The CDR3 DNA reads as TGTGCCAGCAGTTTCAGTAGAGGGGAGTACACTGAAGCTTTCTTT. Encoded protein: CASSFSRGEYTEAFF.

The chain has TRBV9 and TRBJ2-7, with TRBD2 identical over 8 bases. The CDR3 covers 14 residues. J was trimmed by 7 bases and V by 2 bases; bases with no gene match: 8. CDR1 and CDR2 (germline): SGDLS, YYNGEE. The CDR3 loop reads CASSVSGAGGEQYF. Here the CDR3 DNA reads TGTGCCAGCAGCGTTAGCGGGGCGGGAGGTGAGCAGTACTTC.

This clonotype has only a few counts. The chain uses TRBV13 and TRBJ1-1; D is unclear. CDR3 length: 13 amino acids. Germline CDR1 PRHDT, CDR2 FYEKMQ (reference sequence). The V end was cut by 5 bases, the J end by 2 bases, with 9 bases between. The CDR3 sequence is CASSPPINTEAFF. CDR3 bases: TGTGCCAGCAGCCCCCCTATCAACACTGAAGCTTTCTTT.

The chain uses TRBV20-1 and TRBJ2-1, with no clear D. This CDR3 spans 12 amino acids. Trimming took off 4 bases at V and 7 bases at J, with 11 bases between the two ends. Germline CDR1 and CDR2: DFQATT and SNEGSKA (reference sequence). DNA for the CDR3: TGCAGTGCTACTACCCGGCGTAATGAGCAGTTCTTC. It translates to CSATTRRNEQFF.

Here the CDR3 DNA reads TGTGCCATCAGTTCGGGAGAGGGAGGTACAACTAATGAAAAACTGTTTTTT. Amino acids: CAISSGEGGTTNEKLFF. The V call is TRBV10-3, the J call TRBJ1-4; D is ambiguous. V lost 5 bases to trimming and J lost 0 bases, with 16 bases between them. From germline, CDR1 is ENHRY and CDR2 SYGVKD. This CDR3 spans 17 amino acids.

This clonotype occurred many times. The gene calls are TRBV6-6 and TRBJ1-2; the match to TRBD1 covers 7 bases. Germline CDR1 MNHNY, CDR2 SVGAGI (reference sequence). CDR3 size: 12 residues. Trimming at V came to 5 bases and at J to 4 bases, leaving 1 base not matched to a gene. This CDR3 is CASSPGGYGYTF. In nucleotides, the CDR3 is TGTGCCAGCAGTCCAGGGGGCTATGGCTACACCTTC.

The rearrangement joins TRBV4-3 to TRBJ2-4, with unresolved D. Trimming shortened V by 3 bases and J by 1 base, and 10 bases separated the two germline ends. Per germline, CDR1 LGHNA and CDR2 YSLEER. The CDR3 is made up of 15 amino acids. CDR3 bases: TGCGCCAGCAGCCAGGTAGTATGGGCCAAAAACATTCAGTACTTC. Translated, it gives CASSQVVWAKNIQYF.

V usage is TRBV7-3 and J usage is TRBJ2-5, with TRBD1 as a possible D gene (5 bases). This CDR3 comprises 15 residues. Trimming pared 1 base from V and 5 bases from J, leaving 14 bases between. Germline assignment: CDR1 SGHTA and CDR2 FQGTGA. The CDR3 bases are TGTGCCAGCAGCTTAAGTGGGGCTCTTGGGGAGACCCAGTACTTC. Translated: CASSLSGALGETQYF.

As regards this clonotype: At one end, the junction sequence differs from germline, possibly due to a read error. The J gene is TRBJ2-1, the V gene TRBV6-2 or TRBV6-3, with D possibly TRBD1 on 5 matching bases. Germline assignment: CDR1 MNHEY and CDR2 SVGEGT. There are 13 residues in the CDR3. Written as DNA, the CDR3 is TGCGCCAGCAGTGACTTTAGGGGCAATGAGCAGTTCTTC. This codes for CASSDFRGNEQFF.